These 21 T cell receptor beta chains share one sample of origin, sequenced in a study of T cells expressing NK-cell markers. Using the 5' RACE reads, TCRdb records one entry per CDR3 protein without DNA. This table lists 350,000 to 500,000 distinct CDR3 sequences. Material: blood T cells: a sorted CD56 or NKG2C T cell subset, CD4+ or CD8+ T cells, or bulk PBMC T cells (not recorded which). These receptor sequences come from a woman aged 18-70 years in good health.

This chain links TRBV18 with TRBJ2-1; the TRBD2 assignment by TCRdb is unverifiable without DNA. The CDR3 extends over 13 amino acids. Germline loops: CDR1 KGHSH, CDR2 LQKENI. Here the CDR3 reads CASSDYLGNEQFF.

The J gene is TRBJ1-1, the V gene TRBV28; TCRdb picks TRBD1, but there is no DNA to check that call. Germline V gene sequence: CDR1 MDHEN, CDR2 SYDVKM. The CDR3 extends over 13 amino acids. The CDR3 loop is CASSLPGVTEAFF.

The CDR3 sequence: CASRYRGGPDTQYF. V and J are TRBV7-2 and TRBJ2-3; TCRdb selects TRBD1, and the lack of DNA leaves this call unchecked. The CDR3 sequence is 14 residues long. The germline CDR1 and CDR2 sequences are SGHTA and FQGNSA.

The chain combines TRBV4-2 with TRBJ2-1. CDR3 size: 15 residues. Germline V gives CDR1 LGHNA, CDR2 YNFKEQ. CDR3: CASSQEGGSYNEQFF.

The V and J genes are TRBV4-3 and TRBJ1-4; there is no DNA to check the TCRdb D call of TRBD1. Germline V CDR1 and CDR2: LGHNA, YSLEER. This CDR3 region has 15 residues. CDR3 loop: CASSREGGRNEKLFF.

CDR3 sequence: CASSLDRDGNQPQHF. J is TRBJ1-5 and V is TRBV12-3 or TRBV12-4; TCRdb designates TRBD1, a call that cannot be tested without DNA. CDR3 length: 15 amino acids.

The chain uses TRBV20-1 and TRBJ1-3; absent DNA, TCRdb's TRBD1 call cannot be checked. Germline V gene data show CDR1 as DFQATT and CDR2 as SNEGSKA (reference sequence). The CDR3 contains 14 residues. CDR3 region: CSASRQGAFDTIYF.

The chain employs TRBV25-1 and TRBJ1-1. This CDR3 is built from 13 residues. CDR1 is MGHDK and CDR2 is SYGVNS in the germline V gene. This chain's CDR3 is CASSEHGNTEAFF.

The chain recombines TRBV7-8 with TRBJ2-3; the D call from TCRdb, TRBD2, cannot be confirmed without DNA. In germline, CDR1 is SGHVS, CDR2 FQNEAQ. The CDR3 sequence is 16 residues long. CDR3: CASSFTSGVSTDTQYF.

The chain couples TRBV4-2 to TRBJ1-5. CDR1 and CDR2 from the germline V gene are LGHNA and YNFKEQ. The CDR3 covers 16 residues. The CDR3 spells CASSQDLPAPDQPQHF.

This chain uses TRBV5-1 with TRBJ2-5; TCRdb calls TRBD1, which cannot be checked without DNA. This CDR3 comprises 13 residues. Per the germline V gene, CDR1 is SGHRS and CDR2 is YFSETQ. The CDR3 loop reads CASSLVRGETQYF.

The J gene is TRBJ2-1, the V gene TRBV10-2; the TRBD2 assignment by TCRdb is unverifiable without DNA. There are 17 residues in the CDR3. Germline assignment: CDR1 WSHSY and CDR2 SAAADI. The chain's CDR3 is CASSERASGGLYNEQFF.

The rearrangement joins TRBV29-1 to TRBJ2-2; with no DNA, the TCRdb D assignment of TRBD2 cannot be verified. The CDR3 extends over 16 amino acids. CDR1 and CDR2 (germline): SQVTM, ANQGSEA. This CDR3 reads CSVRPSGEYSAGELFF.

V is TRBV5-1 and J is TRBJ1-2; the D call from TCRdb, TRBD1, cannot be confirmed without DNA. The CDR3 sequence is 13 residues long. Germline V gene data show CDR1 as SGHRS and CDR2 as YFSETQ. CDR3 loop: CASSLEGAYGYTF.

The rearrangement joins TRBV7-9 to TRBJ2-7; TCRdb's D gene call, TRBD2, goes unchecked for lack of DNA. Germline loops: CDR1 SEHNR, CDR2 FQNEAQ (reference sequence). There are 17 residues in the CDR3. The CDR3 here is CASSPPMGTSDPYEQYF.

The CDR3 protein is CASSLGPGQSSYNSPLHF. The chain combines TRBV11-1 with TRBJ1-6; TCRdb indicates TRBD1, and absent DNA this call remains unverified. The CDR3 is 18 amino acids. Germline assignment: CDR1 SGHAT and CDR2 FQDESV (reference sequence).

The chain recombines TRBV6-2 or TRBV6-3 with TRBJ2-7; TCRdb proposes TRBD1, but this gene call is untestable without DNA. This CDR3 has 15 amino acids. The germline V gene has CDR1 MNHEY and CDR2 SVGEGT. The CDR3 reads CASSYRTGAQYEQYF.

The V gene is TRBV12-3 or TRBV12-4, the J gene TRBJ1-5. This CDR3 contains 13 residues. The CDR3 loop is CASSGGGLSPRYF.

The chain is built from TRBV5-1 and TRBJ1-3. The CDR3 extends over 15 amino acids. Germline CDR1 and CDR2: SGHRS and YFSETQ. CDR3 in amino acids: CASSFDGASGNTIYF.

The chain carries TRBV5-1 and TRBJ1-3; TCRdb indicates TRBD1, and absent DNA this call remains unverified. CDR3 size: 15 residues. The germline gives CDR1 SGHRS, CDR2 YFSETQ. CDR3 region: CASSLIAGTGNTIYF.

The gene calls are TRBV4-3 and TRBJ2-4; checking the TCRdb D call of TRBD2 is not possible without DNA. The CDR3 runs 19 residues. In germline, CDR1 is LGHNA, CDR2 YSLEER. CDR3 region: CASSQEVAGGWISKNIQYF.